These T cell receptor beta chains were read from a single sample in a study of human T cells and chemical hapten exposure. TCRdb re-derived calls from the RACE reads in MiXCR, one entry per CDR3 protein. This table holds some 89,000 distinct CDR3 sequences, roughly 10% found once. This specimen consisted of whole blood, obtained in connection with sensitization to the hapten diphenylcyclopropenone (DPC). The receptors originated from a woman aged 30 to 39 with alopecia areata. Some clones in this sample may be carry-over from other donors' samples. CDR3s include the opening cysteine and the closing phenylalanine or tryptophan. A D gene is named only where the DNA matches it firmly. Where a row states a size, it is once, few, many or the class of an expanded clone; other rows omit it.

abundance: few
v_gene: TRBV28
d_gene: -
j_gene: TRBJ1-4
CDR3aa: CASSLTRPHEKLFF
CDR3nt: TGTGCCAGCAGTTTAACCAGACCCCATGAAAAACTGTTTTTT

abundance: -
v_gene: TRBV29-1
d_gene: TRBD1
j_gene: TRBJ2-3
CDR3aa: CSVSSGQSTDTQYF
CDR3nt: TGCAGCGTTTCATCGGGACAGAGCACAGATACGCAGTATTTT

abundance: many
v_gene: TRBV12-3/TRBV12-4
d_gene: TRBD2
j_gene: TRBJ2-1
CDR3aa: CASSPSSGAINEQFF
CDR3nt: TGTGCCAGCAGTCCCTCTAGCGGGGCGATAAATGAGCAGTTCTTC

abundance: many
v_gene: TRBV30
d_gene: -
j_gene: TRBJ1-6
CDR3aa: CAWSSDSLNSPLHF
CDR3nt: TGTGCCTGGAGCTCTGACAGCCTTAATTCACCCCTCCACTTT

abundance: -
v_gene: TRBV2
d_gene: TRBD1
j_gene: TRBJ1-6
CDR3aa: CASRGQGAKNSPLHF
CDR3nt: TGTGCCAGCAGGGGACAGGGGGCTAAAAATTCACCCCTCCACTTT

abundance: few
v_gene: TRBV5-3
d_gene: TRBD1
j_gene: TRBJ2-3
CDR3aa: CARSSLTGWLKTDTQYF
CDR3nt: TGTGCCAGAAGCTCCCTGACAGGGTGGTTGAAGACAGATACGCAGTATTTT

abundance: many
v_gene: TRBV29-1
d_gene: -
j_gene: TRBJ1-5
CDR3aa: CSVGGSNQPQHF
CDR3nt: TGCAGCGTGGGGGGTAGCAATCAGCCCCAGCATTTT

abundance: many
v_gene: TRBV7-2
d_gene: -
j_gene: TRBJ2-5
CDR3aa: CASSSGKGETQYF
CDR3nt: TGTGCCAGCAGCTCAGGGAAGGGGGAGACCCAGTACTTC

abundance: few
v_gene: TRBV12-3/TRBV12-4
d_gene: -
j_gene: TRBJ2-2
CDR3aa: CASSLGSGPNTGELFF
CDR3nt: TGTGCCAGCAGTTTAGGGTCGGGGCCAAACACCGGGGAGCTGTTTTTT

abundance: many
v_gene: TRBV19
d_gene: TRBD2
j_gene: TRBJ2-7
CDR3aa: CASSIYSGRNSYEQYF
CDR3nt: TGTGCCAGTAGTATCTATAGCGGGAGAAATTCCTACGAGCAGTACTTC

abundance: -
v_gene: TRBV7-2
d_gene: -
j_gene: TRBJ1-1
CDR3aa: CASSLAQGRTEAFF
CDR3nt: TGTGCCAGCAGCTTAGCCCAGGGGAGGACTGAAGCTTTCTTT

abundance: many
v_gene: TRBV19
d_gene: TRBD1
j_gene: TRBJ2-3
CDR3aa: CASSIQGATTDTQYF
CDR3nt: TGTGCCAGTAGTATACAGGGGGCAACCACAGATACGCAGTATTTT

abundance: many
v_gene: TRBV4-3
d_gene: -
j_gene: TRBJ1-4
CDR3aa: CASSQEGTGEKLFF
CDR3nt: TGCGCCAGCAGCCAAGAGGGGACGGGCGAAAAACTGTTTTTT

abundance: many
v_gene: TRBV29-1
d_gene: -
j_gene: TRBJ1-1
CDR3aa: CSGNQKNTEAFF
CDR3nt: TGCAGCGGGAATCAGAAGAACACTGAAGCTTTCTTT

abundance: few
v_gene: TRBV7-6
d_gene: TRBD2
j_gene: TRBJ2-3
CDR3aa: CASSLAGISGSSNTQYF
CDR3nt: TGTGCCAGCAGCTTGGCAGGGATTAGCGGGAGTAGTAATACGCAGTATTTT

abundance: -
v_gene: TRBV6-6
d_gene: -
j_gene: TRBJ2-2
CDR3aa: CASSPMGGLTGELFF
CDR3nt: TGTGCCAGCAGCCCCATGGGGGGGCTAACCGGGGAGCTGTTTTTT

abundance: many
v_gene: TRBV6-5
d_gene: -
j_gene: TRBJ1-5
CDR3aa: CASSYDRNQPQHF
CDR3nt: TGTGCCAGCAGTTACGACAGAAATCAGCCCCAGCATTTT

abundance: many
v_gene: TRBV5-1
d_gene: -
j_gene: TRBJ1-2
CDR3aa: CASSPALSSAGYTF
CDR3nt: TGCGCCAGCAGCCCGGCGTTATCATCGGCGGGCTACACCTTC

abundance: few
v_gene: TRBV28
d_gene: -
j_gene: TRBJ2-3
CDR3aa: CATLTYTDTQYF
CDR3nt: TGTGCCACCCTGACATACACAGATACGCAGTATTTT

abundance: many
v_gene: TRBV18
d_gene: TRBD2
j_gene: TRBJ2-1
CDR3aa: CASSGTSGSYNEQFF
CDR3nt: TGTGCCAGCTCAGGGACTAGCGGGAGCTACAATGAGCAGTTCTTC

abundance: few
v_gene: TRBV6-2/TRBV6-3
d_gene: -
j_gene: TRBJ1-6
CDR3aa: CASSYFATGSPLHF
CDR3nt: TGTGCCAGCAGTTACTTCGCGACAGGATCACCCCTCCACTTT

abundance: -
v_gene: TRBV29-1
d_gene: TRBD2
j_gene: TRBJ2-1
CDR3aa: CSVEGPGGSGSVYEQFF
CDR3nt: TGCAGCGTTGAAGGCCCCGGGGGTAGCGGGAGTGTCTATGAGCAGTTCTTC

abundance: -
v_gene: TRBV7-2
d_gene: TRBD1
j_gene: TRBJ1-2
CDR3aa: CASSSSGGGYGYTF
CDR3nt: TGTGCCAGCAGCTCCTCAGGGGGCGGCTATGGCTACACCTTC

abundance: -
v_gene: TRBV19
d_gene: -
j_gene: TRBJ2-2
CDR3aa: CASSISTRSYTGELFF
CDR3nt: TGTGCCAGTAGTATCAGCACAAGGAGTTACACCGGGGAGCTGTTTTTT

abundance: many
v_gene: TRBV18
d_gene: TRBD2
j_gene: TRBJ2-1
CDR3aa: CATTGPSGDNEQFF
CDR3nt: TGTGCCACTACGGGACCTAGCGGGGACAATGAGCAGTTCTTC

abundance: -
v_gene: TRBV5-1
d_gene: -
j_gene: TRBJ2-2
CDR3aa: CASRLEFANTGELFF
CDR3nt: TGCGCCAGCAGGTTGGAGTTTGCGAACACCGGGGAGCTGTTTTTT

abundance: many
v_gene: TRBV6-2/TRBV6-3
d_gene: TRBD2
j_gene: TRBJ2-2
CDR3aa: CASSRTSGRSGELFF
CDR3nt: TGTGCCAGCAGCAGGACTAGCGGTAGATCCGGGGAGCTGTTTTTT

abundance: many
v_gene: TRBV4-1
d_gene: -
j_gene: TRBJ1-5
CDR3aa: CASSQDRARAGQPQHF
CDR3nt: TGCGCCAGCAGCCAAGATAGGGCCAGGGCGGGTCAGCCCCAGCATTTT

abundance: -
v_gene: TRBV2
d_gene: -
j_gene: TRBJ2-1
CDR3aa: CASILRGHPYNEQFF
CDR3nt: TGTGCCAGCATCCTCCGGGGGCACCCCTACAATGAGCAGTTCTTC

abundance: -
v_gene: TRBV20-1
d_gene: -
j_gene: TRBJ2-2
CDR3aa: CSARDGPGPIGELFF
CDR3nt: TGCAGTGCTAGAGATGGGCCGGGTCCCATAGGGGAGCTGTTTTTT

abundance: many
v_gene: TRBV19
d_gene: TRBD2
j_gene: TRBJ2-1
CDR3aa: CASSMGGRVNEQFF
CDR3nt: TGTGCCAGTAGTATGGGCGGGAGGGTCAATGAGCAGTTCTTC

abundance: many
v_gene: TRBV20-1
d_gene: TRBD2
j_gene: TRBJ2-3
CDR3aa: CSASELAGGPTDTQYF
CDR3nt: TGCAGTGCTAGTGAGCTCGCGGGGGGCCCCACAGATACGCAGTATTTT

abundance: few
v_gene: TRBV2
d_gene: -
j_gene: TRBJ1-5
CDR3aa: CASSENPRNQPQHF
CDR3nt: TGTGCCAGCAGTGAAAATCCCCGGAATCAGCCCCAGCATTTT

abundance: -
v_gene: TRBV20-1
d_gene: TRBD2
j_gene: TRBJ2-1
CDR3aa: CSAGGSSGEQFF
CDR3nt: TGCAGTGCGGGGGGGAGCTCGGGTGAGCAGTTCTTC

abundance: few
v_gene: TRBV3-1
d_gene: -
j_gene: TRBJ1-1
CDR3aa: CASSQTTVNTEAFF
CDR3nt: TGTGCCAGCAGCCAGACGACAGTTAACACTGAAGCTTTCTTT

abundance: -
v_gene: TRBV7-3
d_gene: TRBD1
j_gene: TRBJ2-7
CDR3aa: CASSPTGVGYEQYF
CDR3nt: TGTGCCAGCAGCCCGACAGGGGTCGGCTACGAGCAGTACTTC

abundance: -
v_gene: TRBV7-2
d_gene: TRBD1
j_gene: TRBJ2-1
CDR3aa: CASSSPGTGGNEQFF
CDR3nt: TGTGCCAGCAGCTCTCCCGGGACAGGGGGCAATGAGCAGTTCTTC

abundance: many
v_gene: TRBV27
d_gene: TRBD1
j_gene: TRBJ1-2
CDR3aa: CASRGDRGNYGYTF
CDR3nt: TGTGCCAGCAGGGGGGACAGGGGGAACTATGGCTACACCTTC

abundance: many
v_gene: TRBV6-6
d_gene: -
j_gene: TRBJ2-2
CDR3aa: CASSYSRAGDTGELFF
CDR3nt: TGTGCCAGCAGTTACAGTCGGGCCGGCGACACCGGGGAGCTGTTTTTT

abundance: few
v_gene: TRBV7-9
d_gene: -
j_gene: TRBJ1-1
CDR3aa: CASSIREGTEAFF
CDR3nt: TGTGCCAGCAGCATCAGGGAGGGCACTGAAGCTTTCTTT

abundance: many
v_gene: TRBV12-3/TRBV12-4
d_gene: -
j_gene: TRBJ1-2
CDR3aa: CASSREGSYGYTF
CDR3nt: TGTGCCAGCAGCCGGGAGGGCTCATATGGCTACACCTTC

abundance: -
v_gene: TRBV12-3/TRBV12-4
d_gene: -
j_gene: TRBJ2-1
CDR3aa: CASSTPGASGQTYNEQFF
CDR3nt: TGTGCCAGCAGTACGCCAGGGGCTAGCGGACAAACCTACAATGAGCAGTTCTTC

abundance: -
v_gene: TRBV28
d_gene: -
j_gene: TRBJ2-4
CDR3aa: CASQGVKNIQYF
CDR3nt: TGTGCCAGCCAAGGGGTCAAAAACATTCAGTACTTC

abundance: many
v_gene: TRBV9
d_gene: -
j_gene: TRBJ2-3
CDR3aa: CASSVVGSADTQYF
CDR3nt: TGTGCCAGCAGCGTAGTGGGTAGCGCAGATACGCAGTATTTT

abundance: few
v_gene: TRBV20-1
d_gene: TRBD2
j_gene: TRBJ2-7
CDR3aa: CSADGLAGGSYEQYF
CDR3nt: TGCAGTGCTGACGGACTAGCGGGAGGCTCCTACGAGCAGTACTTC

abundance: few
v_gene: TRBV7-8
d_gene: TRBD1
j_gene: TRBJ1-6
CDR3aa: CASSSQGSYNSPLHF
CDR3nt: TGTGCCAGCAGCTCACAGGGGTCCTATAATTCACCCCTCCACTTT

abundance: many
v_gene: TRBV6-5
d_gene: -
j_gene: TRBJ1-2
CDR3aa: CASSYSERGYGYTF
CDR3nt: TGTGCCAGCAGTTACTCCGAAAGGGGCTATGGCTACACCTTC

abundance: many
v_gene: TRBV2
d_gene: -
j_gene: TRBJ2-3
CDR3aa: CASSEVDTQYF
CDR3nt: TGTGCCAGCAGTGAGGTTGATACGCAGTATTTT

abundance: many
v_gene: TRBV27
d_gene: TRBD1
j_gene: TRBJ1-1
CDR3aa: CASSLPGQGGGTEAFF
CDR3nt: TGTGCCAGCAGTTTACCGGGACAGGGAGGCGGCACTGAAGCTTTCTTT

abundance: many
v_gene: TRBV7-2
d_gene: -
j_gene: TRBJ1-2
CDR3aa: CASSSRVTYGYTF
CDR3nt: TGTGCCAGCAGCTCCAGGGTTACCTATGGCTACACCTTC

abundance: many
v_gene: TRBV12-3/TRBV12-4
d_gene: -
j_gene: TRBJ2-5
CDR3aa: CASSLELFKETQYF
CDR3nt: TGTGCCAGCAGTTTAGAGCTCTTCAAAGAGACCCAGTACTTC

abundance: many
v_gene: TRBV7-9
d_gene: TRBD1
j_gene: TRBJ2-2
CDR3aa: CASSLGQGTPGELFF
CDR3nt: TGTGCCAGCAGCTTAGGACAGGGGACACCCGGGGAGCTGTTTTTT

abundance: -
v_gene: TRBV28
d_gene: -
j_gene: TRBJ1-2
CDR3aa: CASSYQGHYGYTF
CDR3nt: TGTGCCAGCAGCTACCAGGGCCACTATGGCTACACCTTC